A selection of T cell receptor beta chains follows, all from one sample in a study of blood T cells in healthy people across ages. TCRdb redid the calling of the 5' RACE reads with MiXCR, one entry per CDR3 protein. Of 600,000 to 850,000 distinct CDR3 sequences in the sample, 25% were seen once. These data were likewise used in another study, on T cells of mothers and their children.

What was sequenced was blood. The receptors here all came from a boy aged 5-17 years in good health. CDR3s include the opening cysteine and the closing phenylalanine or tryptophan. The order of the fields is CDR3 DNA, CDR3 protein, CDR3 length, clone size, V gene, J gene, D gene. A D gene is named only where the DNA matches it firmly. The size field is filled for only some rows; it gives once, few, many or a size class.

TGTGCCAGCAGTATTACAGGGGGCCCTGAAGCTTTCTTT,CASSITGGPEAFF,13,.,TRBV12-3/TRBV12-4,TRBJ1-1,TRBD1
TGTGCCAGCAGCTCCCTGCGGCCTAGCGGGACCTACAATGAGCAGTTCTTC,CASSSLRPSGTYNEQFF,17,.,TRBV7-2,TRBJ2-1,TRBD2
TGTGCCAGCAAGGGGGGAACTAATGAAAAACTGTTTTTT,CASKGGTNEKLFF,13,.,TRBV28,TRBJ1-4,.
TGTGCCAGCAGCCACAGGACAGTTTCGAACGACTATGGCTACACCTTC,CASSHRTVSNDYGYTF,16,few,TRBV12-3/TRBV12-4,TRBJ1-2,.
TGCAGTGCTAGACTGAACGCCGGGGAGCTGTTTTTT,CSARLNAGELFF,12,.,TRBV20-1,TRBJ2-2,.
TGCAGCGTTGCCTACCTGGGGGAGCAGTACTTC,CSVAYLGEQYF,11,few,TRBV29-1,TRBJ2-7,.
TGCAGCGTTGAACGGAGGGTTAGCTCCTACAATGAGCAGTTCTTC,CSVERRVSSYNEQFF,15,few,TRBV29-1,TRBJ2-1,.
TGCGCCAGCAGCTTGTCGGGTTCCTTCCTTTATGAAAAACTGTTTTTT,CASSLSGSFLYEKLFF,16,few,TRBV4-1,TRBJ1-4,.
TGCGCCAGCAGCCAAGAACGTGGCAGGACCGGGAACACCATATATTTT,CASSQERGRTGNTIYF,16,.,TRBV4-3,TRBJ1-3,.
TGCAGCGGGGGCCCTGGTGAGCAGTTCTTC,CSGGPGEQFF,10,few,TRBV29-1,TRBJ2-1,.
TGTGCCAGCAGCGGGACCTCCTTAGCGGGAGGATACAATGAGCAGTTCTTC,CASSGTSLAGGYNEQFF,17,.,TRBV9,TRBJ2-1,TRBD2
TGTGCCAGCAGCGACAGGGGGCAAGAAGCTTTCTTT,CASSDRGQEAFF,12,.,TRBV27,TRBJ1-1,TRBD1
TGTGCTAGTGCCTTTGACAGAGATACTAGCACAGATACGCAGTATTTT,CASAFDRDTSTDTQYF,16,.,TRBV12-5,TRBJ2-3,.
TGTGCCAGCAGCTCGTCCCCGGGACAGGGGTCCTACAATGAGCAGTTCTTC,CASSSSPGQGSYNEQFF,17,few,TRBV14,TRBJ2-1,TRBD1
TGTTCCAGCAGCTTAGAAGCAGGGGATACGCAGTATTTT,CSSSLEAGDTQYF,13,few,TRBV7-9,TRBJ2-3,.
TGTGCCAGCAGCACGGGACTAGCGGCGGAGACCCAGTACTTC,CASSTGLAAETQYF,14,.,TRBV7-9,TRBJ2-5,TRBD2
TGTGCCAGTAGTACCGGGACACCTTCAATGGATCAGTACTTC,CASSTGTPSMDQYF,14,.,TRBV19,TRBJ2-7,.
TGCGCCAGCAGCTACGGGACAGTAGGCACCGGGGAGCTGTTTTTT,CASSYGTVGTGELFF,15,.,TRBV5-1,TRBJ2-2,TRBD1
TGTGCCAGCAGTCGGGGACAGGGGCTTGAAGCTTTCTTT,CASSRGQGLEAFF,13,few,TRBV12-3/TRBV12-4,TRBJ1-1,TRBD1
TGTGCCAGCAGCTATGACAGATTGAATGAGCAGTTCTTC,CASSYDRLNEQFF,13,.,TRBV7-3,TRBJ2-1,.
TGTGCCAGCAGCCTAGCGGGAGACGTGTCTGAGCAGTACTTC,CASSLAGDVSEQYF,14,many,TRBV12-3/TRBV12-4,TRBJ2-7,TRBD2
TGTGCCGCAGGGGGGGGAGAGACCCAGTACTTC,CAAGGGETQYF,11,.,TRBV2,TRBJ2-5,.
TGTGCCAGCAGCTTATCGGCGGTCGATACGCAGTATTTT,CASSLSAVDTQYF,13,.,TRBV7-3,TRBJ2-3,.
TGCAGTGCTTCAGTCATGGGACAGCCTGACAATGAGCAGTTCTTC,CSASVMGQPDNEQFF,15,.,TRBV20-1,TRBJ2-1,TRBD1
TGTGCCAGCAGCTTAGAAGGGACAGGGGGCCGTGGCTACACCTTC,CASSLEGTGGRGYTF,15,few,TRBV7-2,TRBJ1-2,TRBD1
TGTGCCAGCAGCCAAAGAAAAGATTCACCCCTCCACTTT,CASSQRKDSPLHF,13,.,TRBV7-2,TRBJ1-6,.
TGTGCCAGCAGTTTAAGGGCGGGAGGGCCCCATGAGCAGTTCTTC,CASSLRAGGPHEQFF,15,.,TRBV28,TRBJ2-1,TRBD2
TGTGCCATCAGAGAAGGACCGGAAGAGACCCAGCACTTC,CAIREGPEETQHF,13,.,TRBV10-3,TRBJ2-5,.
TGCAGTGCTCAACGGGGGGCAGAGTCAGATACGCAGTATTTT,CSAQRGAESDTQYF,14,.,TRBV20-1,TRBJ2-3,.
TGTGCCAGCAGTAGACAGGGGGTAACTAGCAATGAGCAGTTCTTC,CASSRQGVTSNEQFF,15,.,TRBV2,TRBJ2-1,TRBD1
TGCGCCAGCAGCTTGGAAGACGGTGCCCCCCAGCAGTTCTTC,CASSLEDGAPQQFF,14,few,TRBV5-1,TRBJ2-1,.
TGCAGCGTCAAACCGGGACAGACTTTCACAGATACGCAGTATTTT,CSVKPGQTFTDTQYF,15,.,TRBV29-1,TRBJ2-3,TRBD1
TGTGCCAGCAGTGAAGCCGGTTACCAAGAGACCCAGTACTTC,CASSEAGYQETQYF,14,.,TRBV25-1,TRBJ2-5,.
TGCAGTGCTCTACCCCTCTTCGGACTAGCGGAATCCTTGAGCTCCTACGAGCAGTACTTC,CSALPLFGLAESLSSYEQYF,20,.,TRBV20-1,TRBJ2-7,TRBD2
TGTGCCAGCAGTGAAGTTTCCCGTAGCGGGAGGTTCCACGAGCAGTACTTC,CASSEVSRSGRFHEQYF,17,.,TRBV25-1,TRBJ2-7,TRBD2
TGTGCCAGCAGGCAACAGGAAGCCCACTCTGGAAACACCATATATTTT,CASRQQEAHSGNTIYF,16,few,TRBV12-3/TRBV12-4,TRBJ1-3,.
TGTGCCAGCAGCCCCCCGGGCACCGGGGAGCTGTCTTTT,CASSPPGTGELSF,13,.,TRBV7-6,TRBJ2-2,.
TGTGCCAGCAGTATAGGGGTGAGACCAATGCCCGGTATGAACACTGAAGCTTTCTTT,CASSIGVRPMPGMNTEAFF,19,.,TRBV28,TRBJ1-1,.
TGCAGTGCTAGTAGCGGGAGTAAAGCCACAGTGGAGTATTTT,CSASSGSKATVEYF,14,.,TRBV20-1,TRBJ2-3,TRBD2
TGCAGTGCTAGAGATGTTAGCAGGGGAGGTGAAAAACTGTTTTTT,CSARDVSRGGEKLFF,15,.,TRBV20-1,TRBJ1-4,.
TGTGCCAGCAGTACGTGGGGGGAAGACGTTAACACCTTC,CASSTWGEDVNTF,13,few,TRBV25-1,TRBJ1-2,.